This T cell receptor beta chain came from a study of blood T cell repertoires in COVID-19. As processed by the authors: Reference gene primers were amplified, and this amplification served to estimate nucleated cell counts. This table comes from immunoSEQ multiplex PCR, and its TCRdb copy is limited to in-frame clones, with some not included. That table is the source of V, J and clone size, and D and trimming were worked out from the DNA. The repertoire has tens of thousands of clones, just over 85% of them found once; the top ten carry 4.5% to 5%. Germline CDR1 MDHEN, CDR2 SYDVKM. The ends lost 5 bases at V and 1 base at J; junction bases unmatched: 6. The CDR3 sequence is 16 residues long.

Sequenced: peripheral blood. The clonotype was recovered from a human donor in a cohort sampled during active COVID-19. The chain links TRBV28 to TRBJ2-1; 9 bases line up with TRBD1. CDR3 residues: CASSMTGTGSYNEQFF. The CDR3 DNA sequence: TGTGCCAGCAGTATGACCGGGACAGGGTCCTACAATGAGCAGTTCTTC.